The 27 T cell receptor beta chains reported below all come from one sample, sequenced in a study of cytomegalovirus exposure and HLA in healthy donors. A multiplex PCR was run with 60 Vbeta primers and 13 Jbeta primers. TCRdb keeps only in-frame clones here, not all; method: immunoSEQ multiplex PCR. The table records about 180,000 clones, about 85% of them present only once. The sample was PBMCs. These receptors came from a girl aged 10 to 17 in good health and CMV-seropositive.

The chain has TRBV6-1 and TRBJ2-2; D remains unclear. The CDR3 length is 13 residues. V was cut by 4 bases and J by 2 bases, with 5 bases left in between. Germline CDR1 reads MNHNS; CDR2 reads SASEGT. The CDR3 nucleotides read TGTGCCAGCAGTGCTCGTAACACCGGGGAGCTGTTTTTT. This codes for CASSARNTGELFF.

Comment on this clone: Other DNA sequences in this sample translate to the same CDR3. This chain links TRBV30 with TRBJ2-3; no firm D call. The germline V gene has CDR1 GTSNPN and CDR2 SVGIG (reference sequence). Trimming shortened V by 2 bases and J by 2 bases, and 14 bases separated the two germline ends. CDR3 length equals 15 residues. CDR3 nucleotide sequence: TGTGCCTGGAGTCCCACGGTAGCCCTCACAGATACGCAGTATTTT. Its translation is CAWSPTVALTDTQYF.

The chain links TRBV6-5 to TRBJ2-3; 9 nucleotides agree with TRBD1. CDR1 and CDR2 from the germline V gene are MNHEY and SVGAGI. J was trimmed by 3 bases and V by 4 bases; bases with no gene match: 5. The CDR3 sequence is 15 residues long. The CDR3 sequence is CASSLGTGWTDTQYF. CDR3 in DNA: TGTGCCAGCAGTTTAGGGACAGGGTGGACAGATACGCAGTATTTT.

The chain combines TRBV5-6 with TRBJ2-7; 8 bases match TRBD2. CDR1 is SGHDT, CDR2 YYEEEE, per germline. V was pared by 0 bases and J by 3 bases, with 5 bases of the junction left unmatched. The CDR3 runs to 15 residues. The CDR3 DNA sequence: TGTGCCAGCAGCTTGGTATGGCGGGAGGTCTACGAGCAGTACTTC. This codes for CASSLVWREVYEQYF.

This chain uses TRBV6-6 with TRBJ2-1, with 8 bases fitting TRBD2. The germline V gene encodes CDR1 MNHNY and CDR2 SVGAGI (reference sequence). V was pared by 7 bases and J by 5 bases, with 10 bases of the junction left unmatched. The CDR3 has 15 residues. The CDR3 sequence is CASTPRAGADNEQFF. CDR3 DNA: TGTGCCAGCACCCCGCGAGCGGGGGCGGACAATGAGCAGTTCTTC.

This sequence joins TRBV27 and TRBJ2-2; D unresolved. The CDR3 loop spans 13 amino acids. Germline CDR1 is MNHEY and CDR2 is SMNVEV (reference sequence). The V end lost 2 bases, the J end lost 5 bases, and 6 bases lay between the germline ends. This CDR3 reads CASSLGRTGELFF. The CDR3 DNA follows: TGTGCCAGCAGTTTAGGGCGTACCGGGGAGCTGTTTTTT.

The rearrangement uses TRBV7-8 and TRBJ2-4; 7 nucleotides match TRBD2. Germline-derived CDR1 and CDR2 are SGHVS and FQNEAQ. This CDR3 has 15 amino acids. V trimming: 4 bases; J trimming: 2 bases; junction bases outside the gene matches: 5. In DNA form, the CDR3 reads TGTGCCAGCAGCTCTCCGGGACTACCCAAAAACATTCAGTACTTC. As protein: CASSSPGLPKNIQYF.

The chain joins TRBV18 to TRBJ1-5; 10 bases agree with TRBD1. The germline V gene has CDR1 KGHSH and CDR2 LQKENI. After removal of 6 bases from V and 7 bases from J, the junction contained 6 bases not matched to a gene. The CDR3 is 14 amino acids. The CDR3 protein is CASSRTGGGQPQHF. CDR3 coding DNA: TGTGCCAGCTCGAGGACAGGGGGAGGCCAGCCCCAGCATTTT.

The CDR3 is CASSDLAESNEQFF. The CDR3 DNA reads TGTGCCAGCAGTGATCTAGCGGAGAGCAATGAGCAGTTCTTC. The chain is built from TRBV6-1 and TRBJ2-1; TRBD2 matches 7 bases. Germline values: CDR1 MNHNS, CDR2 SASEGT. V was clipped by 3 bases and J by 6 bases; unmatched bases: 5. This CDR3 contains 14 residues.

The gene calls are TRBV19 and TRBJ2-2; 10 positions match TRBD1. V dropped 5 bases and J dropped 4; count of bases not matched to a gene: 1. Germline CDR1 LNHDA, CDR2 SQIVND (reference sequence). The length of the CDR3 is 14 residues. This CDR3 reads CASSRTGGTGELFF. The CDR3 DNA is TGTGCCAGTAGTCGGACAGGGGGCACCGGGGAGCTGTTTTTT.

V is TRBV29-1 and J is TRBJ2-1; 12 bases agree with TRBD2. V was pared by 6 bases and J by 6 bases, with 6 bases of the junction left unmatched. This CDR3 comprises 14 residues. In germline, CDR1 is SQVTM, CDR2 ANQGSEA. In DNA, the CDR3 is TGCAGCGTCGAGGGGACTAGCGGGTTCAATGAGCAGTTCTTC. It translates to CSVEGTSGFNEQFF.

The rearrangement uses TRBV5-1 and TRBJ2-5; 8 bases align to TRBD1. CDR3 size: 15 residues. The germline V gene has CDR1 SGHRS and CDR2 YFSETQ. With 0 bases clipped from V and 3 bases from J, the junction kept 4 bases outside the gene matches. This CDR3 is CASSLEGQVKETQYF. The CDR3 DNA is TGCGCCAGCAGCTTGGAGGGACAGGTAAAAGAGACCCAGTACTTC.

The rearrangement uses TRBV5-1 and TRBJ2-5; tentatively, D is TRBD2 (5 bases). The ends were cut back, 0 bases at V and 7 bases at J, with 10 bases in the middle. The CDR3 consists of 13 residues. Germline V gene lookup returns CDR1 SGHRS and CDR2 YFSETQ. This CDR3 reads CASSLAGEGTQYF. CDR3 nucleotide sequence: TGCGCCAGCAGCTTGGCCGGGGAAGGGACCCAGTACTTC. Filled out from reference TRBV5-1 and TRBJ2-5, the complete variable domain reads KAGVTQTPRYLIKTRGQQVTLSCSPISGHRSVSWYQQTPGQGLQFLFEYFSETQRNKGNFPGRFSGRQFSNSRSEMNVSTLELGDSALYLCASSLAGEGTQYFGPGTRLLVL.

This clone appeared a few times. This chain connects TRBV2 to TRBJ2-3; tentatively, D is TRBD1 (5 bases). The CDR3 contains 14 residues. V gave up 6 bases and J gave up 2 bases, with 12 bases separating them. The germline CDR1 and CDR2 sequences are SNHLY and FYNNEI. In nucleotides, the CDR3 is TGTGCCAGCAGGGTAGGGGAAATCACAGATACGCAGTATTTT. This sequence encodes CASRVGEITDTQYF.

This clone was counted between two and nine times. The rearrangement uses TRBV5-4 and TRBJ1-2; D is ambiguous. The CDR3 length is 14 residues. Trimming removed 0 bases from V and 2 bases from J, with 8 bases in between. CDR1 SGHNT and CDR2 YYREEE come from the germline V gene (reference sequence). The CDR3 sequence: CASSLVLYNYGYTF. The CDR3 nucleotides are TGTGCCAGCAGCTTGGTACTCTACAACTATGGCTACACCTTC.

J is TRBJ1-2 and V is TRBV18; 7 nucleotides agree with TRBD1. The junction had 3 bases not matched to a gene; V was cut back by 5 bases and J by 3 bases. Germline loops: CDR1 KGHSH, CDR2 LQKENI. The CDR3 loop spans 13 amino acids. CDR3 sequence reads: CASSDDRDYGYTF. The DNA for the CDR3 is TGTGCCAGCTCAGATGACAGGGACTATGGCTACACCTTC.

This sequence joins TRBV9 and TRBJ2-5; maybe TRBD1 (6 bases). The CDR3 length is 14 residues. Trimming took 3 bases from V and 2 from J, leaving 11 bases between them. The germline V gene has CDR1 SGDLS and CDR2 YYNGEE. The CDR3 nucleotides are TGTGCCAGCAGCGCCGGGACATGGCAAGAGACCCAGTACTTC. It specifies CASSAGTWQETQYF.

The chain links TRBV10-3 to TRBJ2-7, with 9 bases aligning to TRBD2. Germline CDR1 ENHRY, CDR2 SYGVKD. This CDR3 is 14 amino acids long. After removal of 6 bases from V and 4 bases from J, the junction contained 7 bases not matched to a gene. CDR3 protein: CAIRGAGGPYEQYF. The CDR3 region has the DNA TGTGCCATCAGGGGTGCGGGAGGGCCGTACGAGCAGTACTTC.

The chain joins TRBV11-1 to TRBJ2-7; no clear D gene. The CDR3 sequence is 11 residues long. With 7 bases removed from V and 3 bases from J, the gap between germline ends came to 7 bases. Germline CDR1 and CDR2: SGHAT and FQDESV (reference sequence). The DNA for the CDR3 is TGTGCCAGCACCCACGGCTACGAGCAGTACTTC. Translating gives CASTHGYEQYF.

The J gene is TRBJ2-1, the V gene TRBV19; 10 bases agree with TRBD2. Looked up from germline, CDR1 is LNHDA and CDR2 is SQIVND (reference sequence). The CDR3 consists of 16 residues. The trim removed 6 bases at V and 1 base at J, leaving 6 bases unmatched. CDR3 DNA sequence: TGTGCCAGTAGCCGATCTAGCGGGAGTTCCTACAATGAGCAGTTCTTC. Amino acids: CASSRSSGSSYNEQFF.

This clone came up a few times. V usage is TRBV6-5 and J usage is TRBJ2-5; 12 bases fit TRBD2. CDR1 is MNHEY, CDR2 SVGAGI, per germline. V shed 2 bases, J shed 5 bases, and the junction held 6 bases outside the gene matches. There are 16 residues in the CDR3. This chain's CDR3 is CASSYRGLAGWETQYF. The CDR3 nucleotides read TGTGCCAGCAGTTACAGGGGACTAGCGGGCTGGGAGACCCAGTACTTC.

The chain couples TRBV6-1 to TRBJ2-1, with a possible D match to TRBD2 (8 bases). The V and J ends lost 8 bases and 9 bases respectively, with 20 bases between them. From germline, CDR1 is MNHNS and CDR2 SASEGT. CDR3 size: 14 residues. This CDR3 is CASEGGLGGGEQFF. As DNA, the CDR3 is TGTGCCAGCGAAGGGGGACTAGGGGGCGGTGAGCAGTTCTTC.

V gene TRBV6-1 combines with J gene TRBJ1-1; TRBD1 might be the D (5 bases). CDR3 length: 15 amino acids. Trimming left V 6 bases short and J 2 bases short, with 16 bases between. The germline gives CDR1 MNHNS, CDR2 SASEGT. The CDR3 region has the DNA TGTGCCAGCAGCCCGACGGGGGGTGGAAACACTGAAGCTTTCTTT. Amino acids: CASSPTGGGNTEAFF.

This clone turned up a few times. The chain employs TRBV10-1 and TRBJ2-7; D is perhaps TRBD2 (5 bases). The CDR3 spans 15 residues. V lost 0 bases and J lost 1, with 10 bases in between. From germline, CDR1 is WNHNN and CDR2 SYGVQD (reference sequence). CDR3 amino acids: CASSESIGISYEQYF. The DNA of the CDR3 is TGCGCCAGCAGTGAGTCGATCGGGATTTCCTACGAGCAGTACTTC.

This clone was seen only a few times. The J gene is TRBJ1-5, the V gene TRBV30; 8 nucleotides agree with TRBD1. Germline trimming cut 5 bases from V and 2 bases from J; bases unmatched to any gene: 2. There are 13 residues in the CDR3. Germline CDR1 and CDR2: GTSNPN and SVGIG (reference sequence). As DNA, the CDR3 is TGTGCCTGGGACAGGGGCGGCAATCAGCCCCAGCATTTT. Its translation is CAWDRGGNQPQHF.

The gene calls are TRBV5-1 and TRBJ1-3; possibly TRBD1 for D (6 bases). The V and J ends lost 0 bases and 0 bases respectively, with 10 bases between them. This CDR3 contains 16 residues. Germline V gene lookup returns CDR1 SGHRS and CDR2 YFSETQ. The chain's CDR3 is CASSLGNRDSGNTIYF. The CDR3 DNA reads TGCGCCAGCAGCTTGGGGAACAGGGACTCTGGAAACACCATATATTTT.

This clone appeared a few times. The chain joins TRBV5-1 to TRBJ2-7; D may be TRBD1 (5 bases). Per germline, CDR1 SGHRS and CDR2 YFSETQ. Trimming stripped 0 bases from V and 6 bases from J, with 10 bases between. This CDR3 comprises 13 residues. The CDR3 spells CASSLGGAPEQYF. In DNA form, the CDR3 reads TGCGCCAGCAGCTTGGGTGGGGCGCCCGAGCAGTACTTC.